The next 20 T cell receptor beta chains were all read from a single sample in a study of a mutant IDH1 vaccine in newly diagnosed glioma. Their antigen targets remain unknown. Method: immunoSEQ multiplex PCR; TCRdb's copy keeps in-frame clones and lacks some. The table shows some 40,000 clones, with about 80% occurring only once. The time point was: week 11, during vaccination. Vaccination used 300 ug of mutant IDH1 20-mer peptide per dose, with topical imiquimod. The input for sequencing was peripheral blood mononuclear cells (PBMCs), taken from a glioma patient whose treatment included an IDH1 peptide vaccine. These receptors all come from a woman aged 25 to 39 with glioma. Some clones in this sample may be carry-over from other donors' samples.

The chain links TRBV4-2 to TRBJ2-1; no reliable D call. Germline CDR1 reads LGHNA; CDR2 reads YNFKEQ. V lost 4 bases, J lost 8 bases, and 9 bases lay in between. The CDR3 loop spans 12 amino acids. The chain's CDR3 is CASSPRSDEQFF. Written as DNA, the CDR3 is TGTGCCAGCAGCCCTCGGAGTGATGAGCAGTTCTTC.

This clone was recorded once. V and J are TRBV9 and TRBJ2-2; D tentatively reads TRBD1 or TRBD2 (7 bases each). V lost 4 bases to trimming and J lost 5 bases, with 12 bases between them. There are 14 residues in the CDR3. Germline V CDR1 and CDR2: SGDLS, YYNGEE. Here the CDR3 DNA reads TGTGCCAGCAGCCCCAGGGGGGGGACCGGGGAGCTGTTTTTT. Its translation: CASSPRGGTGELFF.

In this sample, this clone turned up a few times. This rearrangement joins TRBV19 to TRBJ1-4, with 9 bases aligning to TRBD1. CDR1 and CDR2 from the germline V gene are LNHDA and SQIVND (reference sequence). V lost 4 bases and J lost 8; bases outside the gene matches: 8. The CDR3 has 15 residues. For the CDR3, the DNA is TGTGCCAGTAGTACCTGGACAGGGGAGTACGAAAAACTGTTTTTT. Translating gives CASSTWTGEYEKLFF.

The sample holds one count of this clone. This chain links TRBV9 with TRBJ2-5; the D gene is possibly TRBD2 (6 bases). With 2 bases removed from V and 5 bases from J, the gap between germline ends came to 19 bases. CDR1 is SGDLS, CDR2 YYNGEE, per germline. The CDR3 consists of 16 residues. CDR3 DNA: TGTGCCAGCAGCGTTCACAGAATGGCCCGGGAGGAGACCCAGTACTTC. Protein sequence: CASSVHRMAREETQYF.

The V gene is TRBV29-1, the J gene TRBJ2-1, with 11 bases identical to TRBD2. The CDR3 covers 15 residues. Trimming at V came to 3 bases and at J to 7 bases, leaving 8 bases not matched to a gene. Germline loops: CDR1 SQVTM, CDR2 ANQGSEA. For the CDR3, the DNA is TGCAGCGTTGACGGGGCTAGCGGGAGGAGGAATGAGCAGTTCTTC. Translated: CSVDGASGRRNEQFF.

This clone was detected only a few times. The CDR3 reads CASTLSGRAYNEQFF. The CDR3 DNA reads TGTGCCAGTACCCTTAGCGGGAGGGCCTACAATGAGCAGTTCTTC. The genes are TRBV19 and TRBJ2-1; 11 bases align to TRBD2. CDR1 is LNHDA and CDR2 is SQIVND in the germline V gene (reference sequence). Germline trimming cut 7 bases from V and 2 bases from J; bases unmatched to any gene: 4. The CDR3 has 15 amino acids.

The CDR3 is CASSQLSPGPYEQYF. The CDR3 nucleotides read TGCGCCAGCAGCCAACTTTCGCCGGGACCCTACGAGCAGTACTTC. The chain couples TRBV4-1 to TRBJ2-7; D is tentatively TRBD1 or TRBD2 (5 bases each). Trimming stripped 2 bases from V and 2 bases from J, with 13 bases between. There are 15 residues in the CDR3. CDR1 is MGHRA, CDR2 YSYEKL, per germline.

The rearrangement joins TRBV29-1 to TRBJ2-7; D not certain. V was shortened by 4 bases and J by 0 bases, with 13 bases between the two germline ends. This CDR3 has 14 amino acids. Germline loops: CDR1 SQVTM, CDR2 ANQGSEA. The CDR3, as DNA: TGCAGCGTTGGAGGCAGGTCCTTCTCCTACGAGCAGTACTTC. It specifies CSVGGRSFSYEQYF.

The chain combines TRBV5-1 with TRBJ2-7, with D maybe TRBD2 (5 bases). V was clipped by 4 bases and J by 3 bases, with 17 bases between them. From germline, CDR1 is SGHRS and CDR2 YFSETQ. The CDR3 covers 15 residues. CDR3 nucleotides: TGCGCCAGCAGCCCGCTCGGGGATTTCAACTACGAGCAGTACTTC. Residues: CASSPLGDFNYEQYF.

The V call is TRBV7-2, the J call TRBJ2-1, with 10 positions matching TRBD2. CDR1 and CDR2 from the germline V gene are SGHTA and FQGNSA. The V segment lost 5 bases and the J segment 12 bases; nucleotides outside the gene matches: 16. The CDR3 consists of 16 residues. CDR3 amino acids: CASSAGTSEALSGQFF. For the CDR3, the DNA is TGTGCCAGCAGCGCCGGGACTAGCGAGGCCCTCAGCGGGCAGTTCTTC.

The V call is TRBV27, the J call TRBJ2-1, with D possibly being TRBD1 or TRBD2 (5 bases each). Germline CDR1 reads MNHEY; CDR2 reads SMNVEV (reference sequence). The CDR3 spans 14 residues. Between the trimmed V and J ends, which lost 3 bases and 9 bases, there was a span of 15 bases. The chain's CDR3 is CASSLGLAPSEQFF. The DNA of the CDR3 is TGTGCCAGCAGTTTGGGGCTAGCCCCCAGTGAGCAGTTCTTC.

The CDR3 bases are TGCGCCAGCAGTGAGTCGGAGGGCATGGAGACCCAGTACTTC. Residues: CASSESEGMETQYF. This chain joins TRBV10-1 and TRBJ2-5, with D maybe TRBD2 (6 bases). Germline-derived CDR1 and CDR2 are WNHNN and SYGVQD (reference sequence). CDR3 length: 14 residues. The V end was cut by 0 bases, the J end by 5 bases, with 10 bases between.

This clone was recorded once. The chain combines TRBV7-9 with TRBJ2-1; 7 positions agree with TRBD2. The V and J ends lost 4 bases and 10 bases, in that order; junction bases with no gene match: 10. Looked up from germline, CDR1 is SEHNR and CDR2 is FQNEAQ (reference sequence). This CDR3 comprises 14 residues. Written as DNA, the CDR3 is TGTGCCAGCAGCTCTAGACTAGCCCCACCGGAGCAGTTCTTC. The encoded protein is CASSSRLAPPEQFF.

The rearrangement links TRBV19 to TRBJ2-7; a possible D gene is TRBD2 (6 bases). Germline CDR1 and CDR2: LNHDA and SQIVND (reference sequence). The V gene lost 6 bases and the J gene lost 6 bases, with 24 bases spanning the gap. This CDR3 spans 16 amino acids. As DNA, the CDR3 is TGTGCCAGTAGCCGTCAAATAGCGGATGAAGGGTTCGAGCAGTACTTC. Amino acids: CASSRQIADEGFEQYF.

V and J are TRBV10-1 and TRBJ1-2; 10 bases are shared with TRBD1. With 4 bases clipped from V and 8 bases from J, the junction kept 4 bases outside the gene matches. Germline values: CDR1 WNHNN, CDR2 SYGVQD (reference sequence). The CDR3 covers 13 residues. CDR3 in DNA: TGCGCCAGCAGTGGGACAGGGGGTACGGGCTACACCTTC. Protein product: CASSGTGGTGYTF.

V usage is TRBV7-9 and J usage is TRBJ2-2, with D tentatively TRBD2 (5 bases). Between the trimmed V and J ends, which lost 4 bases and 2 bases, there was a span of 17 bases. The germline gives CDR1 SEHNR, CDR2 FQNEAQ (reference sequence). The CDR3 contains 17 residues. The CDR3 protein is CASSSRRPRDNTGELFF. In DNA, the CDR3 is TGTGCCAGCAGCTCCCGCAGGCCGAGGGATAACACCGGGGAGCTGTTTTTT.

The sample holds one count of this clone. The rearrangement uses TRBV30 and TRBJ2-2, with D maybe TRBD2 (6 bases). The CDR3 extends over 13 amino acids. CDR1 is GTSNPN, CDR2 SVGIG, per germline (reference sequence). V lost 4 bases and J lost 6, with 12 bases in between. CDR3 DNA sequence: TGTGCCTGGAAAAAAGCTAGCGCCGGGGAGCTGTTTTTT. This sequence encodes CAWKKASAGELFF.

The chain carries TRBV7-8 and TRBJ1-1, with D possibly matching TRBD1 (5 bases). CDR1 is SGHVS, CDR2 FQNEAQ, per germline. CDR3 size: 17 residues. The V end was cut by 4 bases, the J end by 0 bases, with 18 bases between. CDR3 nucleotides: TGTGCCAGCAGCTCGGGCCGGGGGGAAAGGATGAACACTGAAGCTTTCTTT. It encodes CASSSGRGERMNTEAFF.

This chain joins TRBV4-1 and TRBJ2-1; D is uncertain. Trimming pared 1 base from V and 7 bases from J, leaving 8 bases between. Germline V lookup: CDR1 MGHRA, CDR2 YSYEKL. The CDR3 covers 13 residues. Here the CDR3 DNA reads TGCGCCAGCAGCCAAGCAAGGAAAAATGAGCAGTTCTTC. Its protein product is CASSQARKNEQFF.

The genes are TRBV27 and TRBJ1-2; D gene ambiguous. Germline loops: CDR1 MNHEY, CDR2 SMNVEV (reference sequence). The CDR3 loop spans 15 amino acids. Deletions cut 7 bases from V and 5 bases from J, with 20 bases between. CDR3 in DNA: TGTGCCAGCACTACTAGGGCCCGGCGCGATTATGGCTACACCTTC. Residues: CASTTRARRDYGYTF.